The rows below give T cell receptor beta chains drawn from one sample of a study of blood T cell repertoires in COVID-19. Libraries were prepared by immunoSEQ multiplex PCR; TCRdb keeps only in-frame clonotypes and omits some of them. The sample has 210,000 or so clones, around 90% seen once; the top ten hold around 6.6%. The sequencing input was peripheral blood. All receptors derive from a man in his forties with acute or convalescent COVID-19. Both conserved end residues are part of each CDR3. The D gene is left open where the match is weak. Size tells how often a clone was seen (once, few, many) or the class of an expanded clone, and some rows leave it out.

>TRBJ2-3|TRBV4-3|-|-
TGCGCCAGCAGCCAAGAAAGACGCGGGGATACGCAGTATTTT
CASSQERRGDTQYF
>TRBJ1-2|TRBV6-1|-|-
TGTGCCAGCAGTGAACAGGGCTATGGCTACACCTTC
CASSEQGYGYTF
>TRBJ1-4|TRBV9|-|-
TGTGCCAGCAGCCGCAGCGGGGTCGATGAAAAACTGTTTTTT
CASSRSGVDEKLFF
>TRBJ2-6|TRBV9|-|-
TGTGCCAGCAGCGTAGTGCAGGGCCCCTCTGGGGCCAACGTCCTGACTTTC
CASSVVQGPSGANVLTF
>TRBJ1-5|TRBV4-3|-|-
TGCGCCAGCAGCCAAGCGGGGAATCAGCCCCAGCATTTT
CASSQAGNQPQHF
>TRBJ2-1|TRBV7-2|-|-
TGTGCCAGCACCCCCCCTCCCCGCTACAATGAGCAGTTCTTC
CASTPPPRYNEQFF
>TRBJ2-7|TRBV6-2/TRBV6-3|-|-
TGTGCCAGCAGCCTGAGCTCCTACGAGCAGTACTTC
CASSLSSYEQYF
>TRBJ1-6|TRBV2|TRBD1|once
TGTGCCTCAAATCCGGGACAGCATTCACCCCTCCACTTT
CASNPGQHSPLHF
>TRBJ2-3|TRBV6-2/TRBV6-3|-|-
TGTGCCAGCAGTTCAGGGGAAGCAGATACGCAGTATTTT
CASSSGEADTQYF
>TRBJ1-5|TRBV5-1|-|once
TGCGCCAGCAGCTTGGAAAGTCCAGGACAGCCCCAGCATTTT
CASSLESPGQPQHF
>TRBJ1-6|TRBV4-1|-|-
TGCGCCAGCAGCCAAGAAGGAGGTGGCAGGCCCTATAATTCACCCCTCCACTTT
CASSQEGGGRPYNSPLHF
>TRBJ2-3|TRBV18|-|-
TGTGCCAGCTCACCAGGAGGACCCACAGATACGCAGTATTTT
CASSPGGPTDTQYF
>TRBJ1-1|TRBV25-1|TRBD1|-
TGTGCCAGTAAACGGGACAGGTCGACTGAAGCTTTCTTT
CASKRDRSTEAFF
>TRBJ2-7|TRBV11-2|TRBD1|-
TGTGCCAGCAGCTTAAGGAGGACAGGGGACCTGGAGCAGTACTTC
CASSLRRTGDLEQYF
>TRBJ2-7|TRBV5-4|TRBD1|-
TGTGCCAGCAGCTTGGGGGGGGGACAGGGTGCCTACGAGCAGTACTTC
CASSLGGGQGAYEQYF